The T cell receptor beta chain under discussion was sequenced for a study of CD4 T cells in relation to SARS-CoV-2 and coronaviruses. Overall study: After 10 to 11 days of antigen culture, PBMC TCR beta CDR3s were sequenced.

Sequenced by immunoSEQ multiplex PCR; TCRdb stores in-frame clones only, minus some. This table has more than 15,000 clones, about 80% appearing once. Trimming shortened V by 3 bases and J by 5 bases, and 18 bases separated the two germline ends. The CDR3 has 16 residues. The V gene's germline CDR1 is SGHRS and CDR2 YFSETQ. Before the COVID-19 pandemic, during about 2011-2019, CD4+ T cells were taken from unexposed donors. Isolation of CD4+ T cells took place after less than twelve days in culture. As cell numbers allowed, unexposed-donor CD4+ T cells faced SARS-CoV-2 S/N and four cold-coronavirus spikes. Concerning this clone: Its matching antigen is unknown.

This chain connects TRBV5-1 to TRBJ2-4; TRBD1 or TRBD2 may be the D gene (5 bases each). The sequencing input was CD4+ T cells from PBMCs, cultured in vitro. The TCR comes from a human donor in good health. Written as DNA, the CDR3 is TGCGCCAGCAGCTCAGGCCGGGACCCCCGGGAAAACATTCAGTACTTC. Amino acids: CASSSGRDPRENIQYF. The complete variable domain, with remaining parts taken from reference TRBV5-1 and TRBJ2-4, reads KAGVTQTPRYLIKTRGQQVTLSCSPISGHRSVSWYQQTPGQGLQFLFEYFSETQRNKGNFPGRFSGRQFSNSRSEMNVSTLELGDSALYLCASSSGRDPRENIQYFGAGTRLSVL.